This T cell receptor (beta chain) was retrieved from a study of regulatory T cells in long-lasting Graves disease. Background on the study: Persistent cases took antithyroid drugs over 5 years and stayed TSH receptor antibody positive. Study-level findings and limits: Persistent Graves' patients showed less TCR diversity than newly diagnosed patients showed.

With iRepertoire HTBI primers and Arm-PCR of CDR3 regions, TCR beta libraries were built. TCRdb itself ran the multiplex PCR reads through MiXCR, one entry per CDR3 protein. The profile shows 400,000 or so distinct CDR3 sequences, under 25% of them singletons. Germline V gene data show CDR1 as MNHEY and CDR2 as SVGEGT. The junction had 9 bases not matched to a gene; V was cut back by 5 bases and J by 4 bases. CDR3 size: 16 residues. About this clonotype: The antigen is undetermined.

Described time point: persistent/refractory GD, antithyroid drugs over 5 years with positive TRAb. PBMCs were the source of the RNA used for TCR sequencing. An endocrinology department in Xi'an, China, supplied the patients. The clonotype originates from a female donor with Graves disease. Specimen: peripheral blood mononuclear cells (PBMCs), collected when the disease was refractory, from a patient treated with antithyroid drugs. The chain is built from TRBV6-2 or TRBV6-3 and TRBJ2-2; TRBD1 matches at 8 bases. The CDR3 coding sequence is TGTGCCAGCAGTCTTCTCGGACAGGGAGGCACCGGGGAGCTGTTTTTT. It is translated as CASSLLGQGGTGELFF.